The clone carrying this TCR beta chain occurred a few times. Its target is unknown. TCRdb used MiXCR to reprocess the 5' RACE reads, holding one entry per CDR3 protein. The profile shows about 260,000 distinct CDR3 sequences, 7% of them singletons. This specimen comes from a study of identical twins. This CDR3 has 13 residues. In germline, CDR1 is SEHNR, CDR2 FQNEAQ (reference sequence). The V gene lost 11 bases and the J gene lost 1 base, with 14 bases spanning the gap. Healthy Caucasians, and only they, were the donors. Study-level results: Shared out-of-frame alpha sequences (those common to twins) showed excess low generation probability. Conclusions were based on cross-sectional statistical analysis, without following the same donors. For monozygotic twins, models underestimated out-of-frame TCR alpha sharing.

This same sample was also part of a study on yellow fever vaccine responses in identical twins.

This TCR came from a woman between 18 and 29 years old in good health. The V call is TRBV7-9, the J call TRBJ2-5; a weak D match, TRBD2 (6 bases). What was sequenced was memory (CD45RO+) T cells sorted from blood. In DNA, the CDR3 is TGTGCCGTACAGCGGGCAGGCCAAGAGACCCAGTACTTC. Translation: CAVQRAGQETQYF. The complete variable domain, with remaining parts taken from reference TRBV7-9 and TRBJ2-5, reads DTGVSQNPRHKITKRGQNVTFRCDPISEHNRLYWYRQTLGQGPEFLTYFQNEAQLEKSRLLSDRFSAERPKGSFSTLEIQRTEQGDSAMYLCAVQRAGQETQYFGPGTRLLVL.